This T cell receptor (beta chain) comes out of a study of blood T cell repertoires in COVID-19 (dated by TCRdb to 2018 to 2020). Regarding the study in general: Samples covering the acute and convalescent phases of COVID-19 were provided by collaborators in the United States, Italy and Spain. The material from the prospective study consisted of cDNA or gDNA derived from T cells, B-cell-depleted T cells, or PBMCs. The dataset comprised deeply sampled blood TCRbeta repertoires from subjects exposed to, actively infected with, or recovered from COVID-19. The repertoires were made available in a free public database intended to serve as a resource for research on the immune response to SARS-CoV-2. The samples were drawn from the first 160 participants of the ongoing ImmuneRACE study and from roughly 1,300 subjects provided by 6 global collaborators. Sample metadata almost always included a de-identified subject ID, COVID-19 status, age in years and sex. Where available, HLA class I and class II types were taken from metadata supplied by the sample provider and were not determined by assay-based typing.

Study-wide findings and limitations: The quantity of clinical and demographic metadata differed by source and by participant and was supplied without curation.

Whole blood was collected in K2EDTA tubes by collaborating institutions according to the institutions' own protocols. Collaborator samples were shipped for TCRbeta analysis as frozen whole blood, isolated PBMCs, or DNA extracted from either sample type. Details on this clone: Its antigen is not yet known. No base-level quality is on record; no much larger clone is a single base apart.

TCRbeta CDR3 regions were amplified from genomic DNA by means of the immunoSEQ Assay, a bias-controlled multiplex PCR. The study's own analysis went as follows. Within the assay, amplification of reference gene primers was used to estimate how many nucleated cells each sample contained. To quantify the absolute abundance of each unique TCRbeta CDR3 rearrangement, sequence reads were collapsed and filtered. For each sample, productive Simpson clonality was calculated by taking the square root of Simpson's diversity index across productive rearrangements. The table was pulled from immuneACCESS by TCRdb, which kept in-frame rearrangements only. Such tables lose some clones; where checked, under half of the loss comes from unresolved V genes, and the rest has no known cause. V and J calls and clone size are those listed in that table; D and trimming were worked out from the DNA. For this sample there are about 51,000 clones; 86% appear just once. The ten largest make up approximately 4.1% of the sample.

The sequence was collected from a man older than 75 with active COVID-19. Sequencing was carried out using peripheral blood.

The CDR3 sequence is CASSLTGPGNEQFF. The DNA sequence is TGTGCCAGCAGCTTAACGGGCCCAGGAAATGAGCAGTTCTTC. The sequence joins TRBV7-3 to TRBJ2-1, with the D segment identity uncertain. V was cut back by 0 bases and J by 7 bases, leaving a gap of 10 bases between them. In the germline V gene, CDR1 corresponds to SGHTA and CDR2 to FQGTGA. Including the terminal cysteine and phenylalanine, the CDR3 comprises 14 residues. Only the CDR3 DNA stays, 42 bases, in frame from base 1.